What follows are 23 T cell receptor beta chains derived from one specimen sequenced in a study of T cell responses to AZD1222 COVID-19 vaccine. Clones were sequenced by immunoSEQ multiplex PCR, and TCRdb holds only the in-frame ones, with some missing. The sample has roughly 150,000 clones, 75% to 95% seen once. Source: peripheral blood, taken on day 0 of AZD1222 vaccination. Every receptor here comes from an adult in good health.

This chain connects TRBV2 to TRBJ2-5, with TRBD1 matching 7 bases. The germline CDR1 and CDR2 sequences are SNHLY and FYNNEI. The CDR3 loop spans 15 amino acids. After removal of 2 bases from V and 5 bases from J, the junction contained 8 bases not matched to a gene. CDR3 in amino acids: CASSETTGSGETQYF. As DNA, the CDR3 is TGTGCCAGCAGTGAAACGACAGGGTCGGGGGAGACCCAGTACTTC.

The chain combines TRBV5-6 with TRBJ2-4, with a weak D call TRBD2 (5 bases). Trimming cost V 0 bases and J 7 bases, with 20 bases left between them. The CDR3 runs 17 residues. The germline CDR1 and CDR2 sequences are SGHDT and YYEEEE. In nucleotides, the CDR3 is TGTGCCAGCAGCTTGGAAAGGCTCGGGCGACCGGGGAACATTCAGTACTTC. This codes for CASSLERLGRPGNIQYF.

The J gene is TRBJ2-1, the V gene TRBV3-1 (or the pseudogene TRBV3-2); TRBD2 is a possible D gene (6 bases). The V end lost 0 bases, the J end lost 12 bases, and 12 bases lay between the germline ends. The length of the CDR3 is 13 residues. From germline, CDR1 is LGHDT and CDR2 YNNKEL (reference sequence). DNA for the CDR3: TGTGCCAGCAGCCAAGATGGGGGGATTTCGCAGTTCTTC. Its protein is CASSQDGGISQFF.

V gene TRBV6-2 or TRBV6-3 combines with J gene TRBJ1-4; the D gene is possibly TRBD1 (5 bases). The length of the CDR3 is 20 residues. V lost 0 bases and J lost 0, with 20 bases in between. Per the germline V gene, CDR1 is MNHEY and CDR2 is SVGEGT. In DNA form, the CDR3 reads TGTGCCAGCAGTTACTCGGTCGAGACAGCAACTCTTGCAACTAATGAAAAACTGTTTTTT. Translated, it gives CASSYSVETATLATNEKLFF.

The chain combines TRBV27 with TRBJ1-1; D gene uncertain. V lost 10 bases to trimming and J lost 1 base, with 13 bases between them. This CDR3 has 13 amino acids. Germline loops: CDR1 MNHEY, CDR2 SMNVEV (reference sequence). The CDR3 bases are TGTGCCATCTCGAGGCAGAGGAACACTGAAGCTTTCTTT. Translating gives CAISRQRNTEAFF.

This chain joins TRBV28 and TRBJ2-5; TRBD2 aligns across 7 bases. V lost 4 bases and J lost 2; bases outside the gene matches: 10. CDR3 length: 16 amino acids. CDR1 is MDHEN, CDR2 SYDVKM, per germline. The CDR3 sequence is CASSSGWGREQETQYF. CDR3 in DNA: TGTGCCAGCAGTTCCGGTTGGGGGAGGGAACAAGAGACCCAGTACTTC.

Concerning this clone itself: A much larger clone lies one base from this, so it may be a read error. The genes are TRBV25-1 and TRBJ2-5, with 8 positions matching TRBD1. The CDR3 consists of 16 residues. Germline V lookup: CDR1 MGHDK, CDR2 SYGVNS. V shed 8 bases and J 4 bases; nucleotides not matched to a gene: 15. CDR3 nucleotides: TGTGCCAGCTGTGGCACGACAGGGGTCAGTAGAGAGACCCAGTACTTC. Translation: CASCGTTGVSRETQYF.

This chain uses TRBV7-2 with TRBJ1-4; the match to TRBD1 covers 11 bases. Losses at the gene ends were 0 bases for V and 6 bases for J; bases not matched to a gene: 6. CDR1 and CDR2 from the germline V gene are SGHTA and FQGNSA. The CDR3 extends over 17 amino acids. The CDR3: CASSLAPGTGGYEKLFF. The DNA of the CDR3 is TGTGCCAGCAGCTTAGCCCCCGGGACAGGGGGTTATGAAAAACTGTTTTTT.

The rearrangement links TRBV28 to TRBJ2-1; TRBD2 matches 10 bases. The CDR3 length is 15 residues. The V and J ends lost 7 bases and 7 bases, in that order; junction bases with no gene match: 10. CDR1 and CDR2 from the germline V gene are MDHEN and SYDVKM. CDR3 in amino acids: CASTPLAGVVNEQFF. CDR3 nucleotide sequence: TGTGCCAGCACCCCTCTAGCGGGAGTAGTGAATGAGCAGTTCTTC.

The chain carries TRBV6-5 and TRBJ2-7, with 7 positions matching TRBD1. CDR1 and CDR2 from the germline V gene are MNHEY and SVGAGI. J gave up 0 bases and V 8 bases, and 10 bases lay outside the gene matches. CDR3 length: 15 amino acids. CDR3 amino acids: CASLLGQTGSYEQYF. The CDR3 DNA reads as TGTGCCAGCTTACTGGGACAGACGGGCTCCTACGAGCAGTACTTC.

For the CDR3, the DNA is TGCGCCATGAGAACCTCTGGAAACACCATATATTTT. This sequence encodes CAMRTSGNTIYF. The gene calls are TRBV10-1 and TRBJ1-3; D not certain. V was clipped by 10 bases and J by 0 bases, with 7 bases between them. Germline values: CDR1 WNHNN, CDR2 SYGVQD (reference sequence). This CDR3 has 12 residues.

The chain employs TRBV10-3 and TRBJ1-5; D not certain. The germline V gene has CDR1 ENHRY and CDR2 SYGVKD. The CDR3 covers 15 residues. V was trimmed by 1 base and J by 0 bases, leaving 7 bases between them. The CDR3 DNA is TGTGCCATCAGTGAGTTTAGAGGTAGCAATCAGCCCCAGCATTTT. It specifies CAISEFRGSNQPQHF.

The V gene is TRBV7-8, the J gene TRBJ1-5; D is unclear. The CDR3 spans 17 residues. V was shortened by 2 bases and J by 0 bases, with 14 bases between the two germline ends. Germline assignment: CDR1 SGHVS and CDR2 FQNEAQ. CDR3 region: CASSLYFGGSSNQPQHF. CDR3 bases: TGTGCCAGCAGCTTATACTTCGGAGGGAGTAGCAATCAGCCCCAGCATTTT. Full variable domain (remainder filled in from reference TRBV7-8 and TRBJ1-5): GAGVSQSPRYKVAKRGQDVALRCDPISGHVSLFWYQQALGQGPEFLTYFQNEAQLDKSGLPSDRFFAERPEGSVSTLKIQRTQQEDSAVYLCASSLYFGGSSNQPQHFGDGTRLSIL.

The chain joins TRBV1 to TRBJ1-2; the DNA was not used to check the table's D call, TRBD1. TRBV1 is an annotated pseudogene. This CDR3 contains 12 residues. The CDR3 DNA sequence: TGCACCCGGGACAGGGGGAACGATGGCTACACCTTC. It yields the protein CTRDRGNDGYTF.

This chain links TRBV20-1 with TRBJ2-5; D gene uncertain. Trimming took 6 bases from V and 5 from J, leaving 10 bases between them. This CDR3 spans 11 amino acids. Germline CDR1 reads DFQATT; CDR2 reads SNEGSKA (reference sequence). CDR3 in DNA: TGCAGTGCCATCCTCGGGGAGACCCAGTACTTC. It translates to CSAILGETQYF.

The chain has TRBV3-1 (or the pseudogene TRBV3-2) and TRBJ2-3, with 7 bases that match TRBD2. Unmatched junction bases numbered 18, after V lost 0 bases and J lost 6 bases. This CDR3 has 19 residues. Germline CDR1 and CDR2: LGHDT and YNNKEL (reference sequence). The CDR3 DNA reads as TGTGCCAGCAGCCAAGATTTGGGGGGGAAAGCCACGTTATCCGATACGCAGTATTTT. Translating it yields CASSQDLGGKATLSDTQYF.

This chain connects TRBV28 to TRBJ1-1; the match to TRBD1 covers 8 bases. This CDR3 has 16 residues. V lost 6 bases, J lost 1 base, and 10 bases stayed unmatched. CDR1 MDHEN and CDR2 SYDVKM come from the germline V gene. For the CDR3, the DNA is TGTGCCAGCAGCCTTCTGCAGGGGGCGTCGAACACTGAAGCTTTCTTT. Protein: CASSLLQGASNTEAFF.

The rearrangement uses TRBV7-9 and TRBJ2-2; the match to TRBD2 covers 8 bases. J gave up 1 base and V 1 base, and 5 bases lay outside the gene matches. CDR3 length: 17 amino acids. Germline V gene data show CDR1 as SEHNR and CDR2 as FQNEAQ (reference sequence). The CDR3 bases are TGTGCCAGCAGCTTAGTTAGCGGGAAGGGGAACACCGGGGAGCTGTTTTTT. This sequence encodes CASSLVSGKGNTGELFF.

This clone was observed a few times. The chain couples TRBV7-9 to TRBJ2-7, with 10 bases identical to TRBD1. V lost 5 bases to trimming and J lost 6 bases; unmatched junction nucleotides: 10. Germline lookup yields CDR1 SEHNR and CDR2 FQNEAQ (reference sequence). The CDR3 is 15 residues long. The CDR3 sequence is CASSRLSGQGTEQYF. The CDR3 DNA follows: TGTGCCAGCAGCCGCTTATCGGGACAGGGGACCGAGCAGTACTTC.

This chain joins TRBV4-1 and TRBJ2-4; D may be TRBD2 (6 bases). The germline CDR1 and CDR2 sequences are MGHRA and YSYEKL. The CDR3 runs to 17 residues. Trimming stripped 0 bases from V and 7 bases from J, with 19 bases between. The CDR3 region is CASSQDIRGTGGNIQYF. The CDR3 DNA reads TGCGCCAGCAGCCAAGATATCCGGGGCACAGGAGGGAACATTCAGTACTTC.

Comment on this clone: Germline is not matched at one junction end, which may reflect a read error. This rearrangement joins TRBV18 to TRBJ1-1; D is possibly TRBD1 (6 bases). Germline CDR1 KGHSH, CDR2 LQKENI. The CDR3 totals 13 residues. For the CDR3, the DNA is TGTGCCAGCTCACGCCTGGGACAACAACTGGAGGGCTTT. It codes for CASSRLGQQLEGF.

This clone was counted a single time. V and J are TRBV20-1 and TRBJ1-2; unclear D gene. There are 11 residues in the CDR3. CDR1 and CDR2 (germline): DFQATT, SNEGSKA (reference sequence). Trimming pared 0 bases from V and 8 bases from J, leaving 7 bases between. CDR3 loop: CSAREITGYTF. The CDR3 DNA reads TGCAGTGCTAGAGAAATTACCGGCTACACCTTC.

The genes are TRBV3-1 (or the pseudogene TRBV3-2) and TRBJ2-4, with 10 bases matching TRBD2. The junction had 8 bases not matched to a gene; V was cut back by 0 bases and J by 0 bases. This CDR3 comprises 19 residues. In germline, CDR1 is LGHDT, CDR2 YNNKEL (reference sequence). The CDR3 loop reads CASSQDPLAGVLAKNIQYF. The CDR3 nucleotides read TGTGCCAGCAGCCAAGATCCGCTAGCGGGGGTACTAGCCAAAAACATTCAGTACTTC.